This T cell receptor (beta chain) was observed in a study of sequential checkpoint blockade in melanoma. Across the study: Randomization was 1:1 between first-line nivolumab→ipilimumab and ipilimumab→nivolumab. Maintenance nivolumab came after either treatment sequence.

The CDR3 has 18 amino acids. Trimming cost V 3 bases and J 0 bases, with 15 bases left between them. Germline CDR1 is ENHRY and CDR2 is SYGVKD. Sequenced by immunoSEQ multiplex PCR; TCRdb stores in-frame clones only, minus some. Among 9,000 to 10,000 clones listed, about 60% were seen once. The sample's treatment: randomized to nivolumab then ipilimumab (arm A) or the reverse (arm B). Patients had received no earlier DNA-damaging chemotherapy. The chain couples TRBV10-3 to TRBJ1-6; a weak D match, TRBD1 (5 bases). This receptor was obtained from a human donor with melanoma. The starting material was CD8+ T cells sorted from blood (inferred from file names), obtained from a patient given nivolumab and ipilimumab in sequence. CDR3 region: CAISDTPRGSSYNSPLHF. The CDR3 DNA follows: TGTGCCATCAGTGACACCCCCCGGGGGAGCTCCTATAATTCACCCCTCCACTTT.